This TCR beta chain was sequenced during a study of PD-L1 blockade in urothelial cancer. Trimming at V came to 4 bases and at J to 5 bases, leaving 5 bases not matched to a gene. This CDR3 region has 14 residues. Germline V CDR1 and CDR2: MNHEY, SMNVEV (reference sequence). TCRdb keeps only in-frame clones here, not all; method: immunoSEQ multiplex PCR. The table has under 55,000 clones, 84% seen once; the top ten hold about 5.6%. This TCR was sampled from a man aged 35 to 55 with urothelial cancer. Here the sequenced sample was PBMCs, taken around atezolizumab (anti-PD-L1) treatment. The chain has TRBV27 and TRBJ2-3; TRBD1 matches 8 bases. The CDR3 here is CASSYQGARDTQYF. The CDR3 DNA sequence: TGTGCCAGCAGTTATCAGGGGGCGAGAGATACGCAGTATTTT.